The 13 T cell receptor beta chains in this list originate from one sample, sequenced in a study of early T cells in non-severe SARS-CoV-2 infection. TCRdb fed the 5' RACE reads into MiXCR, producing one record per CDR3 protein. Among tens of thousands of distinct CDR3 sequences listed, roughly 4.5% were seen once. Sample: whole blood. The receptors originated from an adult who was a healthcare worker with PCR-confirmed SARS-CoV-2 infection or an uninfected control (not recorded which).

This clonotype was found many times. The chain couples TRBV7-9 to TRBJ1-4; 7 bases agree with TRBD1. Germline V CDR1 and CDR2: SEHNR, FQNEAQ (reference sequence). This CDR3 is 16 amino acids long. Trimming removed 1 base from V and 0 bases from J; junction bases left unmatched: 2. DNA for the CDR3: TGTGCCAGCAGCTTAGGGGACAGTGCAACTAATGAAAAACTGTTTTTT. Its protein is CASSLGDSATNEKLFF. The complete variable domain, with remaining parts taken from reference TRBV7-9 and TRBJ1-4, reads DTGVSQNPRHKITKRGQNVTFRCDPISEHNRLYWYRQTLGQGPEFLTYFQNEAQLEKSRLLSDRFSAERPKGSFSTLEIQRTEQGDSAMYLCASSLGDSATNEKLFFGSGTQLSVL.

The chain uses TRBV7-9 and TRBJ1-4; D perhaps matches TRBD1 (5 bases). Germline values: CDR1 SEHNR, CDR2 FQNEAQ (reference sequence). The CDR3 sequence is 13 residues long. Trimming cost V 7 bases and J 7 bases, with 13 bases left between them. The DNA of the CDR3 is TGTGCCAGCAATCGGAAAGACAGTGAAAAACTGTTTTTT. Translated: CASNRKDSEKLFF. Full variable domain (rest looked up from reference TRBV7-9 and TRBJ1-4): DTGVSQNPRHKITKRGQNVTFRCDPISEHNRLYWYRQTLGQGPEFLTYFQNEAQLEKSRLLSDRFSAERPKGSFSTLEIQRTEQGDSAMYLCASNRKDSEKLFFGSGTQLSVL.

This clonotype was counted ten times or more. The rearrangement links TRBV20-1 to TRBJ2-2; D perhaps matches TRBD1 (6 bases). Trimming pared 2 bases from V and 2 bases from J, leaving 9 bases between. The CDR3 consists of 14 residues. Germline-derived CDR1 and CDR2 are DFQATT and SNEGSKA (reference sequence). CDR3 nucleotides: TGCAGTGCTAGACCGGGACATAACACCGGGGAGCTGTTTTTT. Translation gives CSARPGHNTGELFF.

The chain combines TRBV18 with TRBJ1-1; D not certain. Trimming stripped 3 bases from V and 0 bases from J, with 14 bases between. Germline CDR1 reads KGHSH; CDR2 reads LQKENI. The CDR3 is 16 residues long. Here the CDR3 reads CASSPRTDYMNTEAFF. CDR3 sequence (DNA): TGTGCCAGCTCACCTAGGACGGATTATATGAACACTGAAGCTTTCTTT.

This CDR3 reads CSVEVGGTDTQYF. The CDR3 nucleotides read TGCAGCGTTGAAGTGGGTGGGACAGATACGCAGTATTTT. J is TRBJ2-3 and V is TRBV29-1; D is undetermined. Trimming cost V 1 base and J 3 bases, with 8 bases left between them. Germline assignment: CDR1 SQVTM and CDR2 ANQGSEA. This CDR3 region has 13 residues.

This clonotype was observed many times. The rearrangement joins TRBV7-6 to TRBJ2-7, with 9 bases fitting TRBD1. The CDR3 consists of 15 residues. The germline CDR1 and CDR2 sequences are SGHVS and FNYEAQ. J gave up 3 bases and V 5 bases, and 8 bases lay outside the gene matches. As DNA, the CDR3 is TGTGCCAGCAGCCTCGAGGACAGGGGAAGCTACGAGCAGTACTTC. Its protein is CASSLEDRGSYEQYF. Using reference TRBV7-6 and TRBJ2-7 for the parts outside the CDR3, the full variable domain is GAGVSQSPRYKVTKRGQDVALRCDPISGHVSLYWYRQALGQGPEFLTYFNYEAQQDKSGLPNDRFSAERPEGSISTLTIQRTEQRDSAMYRCASSLEDRGSYEQYFGPGTRLTVT.

This clonotype was seen ten or more times. The chain is built from TRBV20-1 and TRBJ1-6; D gene uncertain. Between the trimmed V and J ends, which lost 0 bases and 7 bases, there was a span of 13 bases. The CDR3 consists of 15 residues. Germline loops: CDR1 DFQATT, CDR2 SNEGSKA (reference sequence). CDR3 region: CSARDLTFRNSPLHF. In nucleotides, the CDR3 is TGCAGTGCTAGAGATCTCACATTTCGGAATTCACCCCTCCACTTT.

This clonotype came up a few times. The rearrangement joins TRBV28 to TRBJ2-7; 8 bases map to TRBD1. The CDR3 runs 14 residues. Germline CDR1 reads MDHEN; CDR2 reads SYDVKM. The trim removed 6 bases at V and 0 bases at J, leaving 4 bases unmatched. The CDR3 loop reads CASSGQGVSYEQYF. CDR3 nucleotides: TGTGCCAGCAGCGGACAGGGCGTCTCCTACGAGCAGTACTTC.

This clonotype was seen at least ten times. The chain carries TRBV20-1 and TRBJ2-3; D is unresolved. Trimming took 4 bases from V and 5 from J, leaving 10 bases between them. Germline CDR1 DFQATT, CDR2 SNEGSKA (reference sequence). The CDR3 length is 12 residues. CDR3 DNA sequence: TGCAGTGCTAACCCTACCCGAGATACGCAGTATTTT. Translating gives CSANPTRDTQYF.

This clonotype was seen at least ten times. The chain recombines TRBV23-1 with TRBJ1-5; D not resolved. TRBV23-1 is given ORF status, its function remaining uncertain. CDR3 length: 15 residues. Trimming took off 0 bases at V and 5 bases at J, with 11 bases between the two ends. In DNA form, the CDR3 reads TGCGCCAGCAGTCAATCCCTCAGCGGAGATCAGCCCCAGCATTTT. Translated: CASSQSLSGDQPQHF.

In its sample, this clonotype was seen a few times. The chain combines TRBV11-2 with TRBJ1-1; a possible D gene is TRBD1 (5 bases). V was pared by 3 bases and J by 5 bases, with 13 bases between. CDR1 SGHAT and CDR2 FQNNGV come from the germline V gene. This CDR3 comprises 14 residues. In DNA form, the CDR3 reads TGTGCCAGCAGCTTGGCAAGGGGTAGGACTGAAGCTTTCTTT. Amino acid sequence: CASSLARGRTEAFF.

This clonotype was recorded many times. The rearrangement links TRBV28 to TRBJ2-1, with TRBD2 identical over 7 bases. The CDR3 length is 15 residues. The junction had 3 bases not matched to a gene; V was cut back by 2 bases and J by 2 bases. Germline CDR1 reads MDHEN; CDR2 reads SYDVKM. In DNA, the CDR3 is TGTGCCAGCAGTTTACCGGGGGGTACCTACAATGAGCAGTTCTTC. Protein: CASSLPGGTYNEQFF.

This clonotype was detected only a few times. This chain joins TRBV7-9 and TRBJ2-7, with TRBD1 identical over 7 bases. The ends lost 5 bases at V and 2 bases at J; junction bases unmatched: 9. The CDR3 is 15 residues long. The germline V gene encodes CDR1 SEHNR and CDR2 FQNEAQ (reference sequence). CDR3 DNA: TGTGCCAGCAGCGGCCGACAGGGTTCTACCTACGAGCAGTACTTC. Residues: CASSGRQGSTYEQYF. Based on the CDR3 plus reference TRBV7-9 and TRBJ2-7, the full variable domain is DTGVSQNPRHKITKRGQNVTFRCDPISEHNRLYWYRQTLGQGPEFLTYFQNEAQLEKSRLLSDRFSAERPKGSFSTLEIQRTEQGDSAMYLCASSGRQGSTYEQYFGPGTRLTVT.